Listed below are T cell receptor beta chains from one sample, sequenced in a study of blood T cell repertoires in COVID-19. TCRdb's copy holds only in-frame clones and misses some; the assay was immunoSEQ multiplex PCR. This sample has 290,000 or so clones, with approximately 93% found just once. The sequencing sample was made of peripheral blood. These receptors were obtained from a woman aged 25 to 39 with COVID-19, enrolled during active disease. Both conserved end residues are part of each CDR3. The D gene is left open where the match is weak. Only some rows state a clone size, as once, few, many or a class for expanded clones.

TRBJ2-7 NA NA TRBV6-5 TGTGCCAGCACAAAAGACAGGAGCGCCTACGAGCAGTACTTC CASTKDRSAYEQYF
TRBJ2-1 NA NA TRBV5-6 TGTGCCAGCAGCTTACACCTCTACAATGAGCAGTTCTTC CASSLHLYNEQFF
TRBJ1-1 TRBD1 NA TRBV19 TGTGCCAGTAGTACAGGGGGCTTAACTGAAGCTTTCTTT CASSTGGLTEAFF
TRBJ2-1 TRBD2 NA TRBV6-5 TGTGCCAGCAGTCCGGGACTAGCGACGATTGAGCAGTTCTTC CASSPGLATIEQFF
TRBJ2-1 TRBD2 NA TRBV3-1/TRBV3-2 TGTGCCAGTTTCGGGACTAGCGGTCAAGGTAACGATGAGCAGTTCTTC CASFGTSGQGNDEQFF
TRBJ2-2 NA once TRBV7-7 TGTGCCAGCAGCTTAGTAATGAGCCCGAACACCGGGGAGCTGTTTTTT CASSLVMSPNTGELFF
TRBJ1-1 NA NA TRBV5-1 TGCGCCAGCAGCTTGGTAATAGGGGACATGAACACTGAAGCTTTCTTT CASSLVIGDMNTEAFF
TRBJ1-2 TRBD1 few TRBV5-1 TGCGCCAGCAGCTTGGGGTGGACAGGGGGAACCACGCCACATGGCTACACCTTC CASSLGWTGGTTPHGYTF
TRBJ2-2 TRBD1 NA TRBV30 TGTGCCTGGAGTACTCCTTTGGGACAGGGGATCGGCGGGGAGCTGTTTTTT CAWSTPLGQGIGGELFF
TRBJ1-3 TRBD1 once TRBV19 TGTGCCAGTAGTATCTGGACAGGAGTATCTGGAAACACCATATATTTT CASSIWTGVSGNTIYF
TRBJ1-2 NA NA TRBV6-6 TGTGCCAGCAGTTACGGCGACAACTCTGGCTACACCTTC CASSYGDNSGYTF
TRBJ2-1 NA NA TRBV11-2 TGTGCCAGCAGCTTAGAGCGGAACTCATACAATGAGCAGTTCTTC CASSLERNSYNEQFF
TRBJ1-5 TRBD1 NA TRBV23-1 TGCGCCAGCAGTCAATGGGGGACAGGGATGGGGTACAATCAGCCCCAGCATTTT CASSQWGTGMGYNQPQHF
TRBJ2-5 NA NA TRBV7-9 TGTGCCAGTACGAAGGACAGCCAAAAGTACTTC CASTKDSQKYF
TRBJ2-1 NA NA TRBV7-9 TGTGCCAGCAGCTTAGCGCGGGGCGGGGCCTACAATGAGCAGTTCTTC CASSLARGGAYNEQFF
TRBJ1-6 NA NA TRBV5-4 TGTGCCAGCAGCTTGGAGCAGGGGCCCCGGCACTTT CASSLEQGPRHF